One sample yielded the 32 T cell receptor beta chains listed below, sequenced in a study of response to subunit inactivated influenza vaccine. Via MiXCR, TCRdb re-called the RT-PCR reads, giving one row per CDR3 protein. The repertoire holds more than 700,000 distinct CDR3 sequences, less than 25% seen once, with 10% in the top ten. Specimen: PBMCs from blood, collected roughly 5 days after vaccination. These receptors were obtained from a man aged 50 to 59 who received an inactivated influenza vaccine.

The table lists this clonotype with a few counts. The J gene is TRBJ2-5, the V gene TRBV5-1; D is ambiguous. Germline assignment: CDR1 SGHRS and CDR2 YFSETQ. V dropped 4 bases and J dropped 0 bases, with 19 bases sitting between them. There are 17 residues in the CDR3. This CDR3 is CASSQITSLGNQETQYF. The CDR3 DNA reads TGCGCCAGCAGCCAGATTACGTCCCTGGGCAACCAAGAGACCCAGTACTTC.

CDR3 in DNA: TGTGCCAGCAGTTTAGGCGGAGGGAGGGGTGGAACTGAAGCTTTCTTT. Translating it yields CASSLGGGRGGTEAFF. V gene TRBV12-3 or TRBV12-4 combines with J gene TRBJ1-1; TRBD1 is a possible D gene (5 bases). The CDR3 consists of 16 residues. V was shortened by 1 base and J by 5 bases, with 17 bases between the two germline ends.

The genes are TRBV30 and TRBJ1-1; TRBD1 might be the D (6 bases). Germline CDR1 is GTSNPN and CDR2 is SVGIG (reference sequence). The CDR3 totals 11 residues. The V end lost 5 bases, the J end lost 3 bases, and 7 bases lay between the germline ends. DNA of the CDR3: TGTGCCTGGCAGGGGTACACTGAAGCTTTCTTT. Translation: CAWQGYTEAFF.

CDR3 region: CASTHARGSNYGYTF. The CDR3 coding sequence is TGTGCCAGCACCCACGCAAGGGGCTCTAACTATGGCTACACCTTC. V and J are TRBV6-1 and TRBJ1-2, with D maybe TRBD1 (5 bases). CDR3 size: 15 residues. CDR1 and CDR2 (germline): MNHNS, SASEGT. V was pared by 7 bases and J by 0 bases, with 15 bases between.

This clonotype was detected a few times. V usage is TRBV7-8 and J usage is TRBJ2-7; D ambiguous. The V end lost 5 bases, the J end lost 9 bases, and 14 bases lay between the germline ends. Germline lookup yields CDR1 SGHVS and CDR2 FQNEAQ. CDR3 length: 12 residues. The CDR3 sequence: CASSHRAERQYF. CDR3 bases: TGTGCCAGCAGCCACCGGGCAGAGCGGCAGTACTTC.

CDR3 residues: CATSQRLAYEQYF. DNA of the CDR3: TGTGCCACCAGCCAAAGGCTAGCCTACGAGCAGTACTTC. V usage is TRBV15 and J usage is TRBJ2-7, with D hard to call. Germline CDR1 is LNHNV and CDR2 is YYDKDF (reference sequence). The V and J ends lost 5 bases and 2 bases respectively, with 10 bases between them. CDR3 size: 13 residues.

The gene calls are TRBV3-1 and TRBJ2-3; TRBD1 agrees at 8 bases. Germline-derived CDR1 and CDR2 are LGHDT and YNNKEL (reference sequence). The CDR3 covers 14 residues. V was pared by 6 bases and J by 2 bases, with 4 bases of the junction left unmatched. CDR3 region: CASRPGQVTDTQYF. The CDR3 region has the DNA TGTGCCAGCAGACCGGGACAGGTCACAGATACGCAGTATTTT.

The chain carries TRBV7-8 and TRBJ2-1; possible D gene TRBD2, 6 bases. The CDR3 extends over 16 amino acids. V dropped 1 base and J dropped 7 bases, with 17 bases sitting between them. Germline CDR1 is SGHVS and CDR2 is FQNEAQ. The CDR3 DNA reads TGTGCCAGCAGCTTAGTCCCCGACCGGGGGTGGAATGAGCAGTTCTTC. Amino acid sequence: CASSLVPDRGWNEQFF.

This clonotype was counted between two and nine times. This sequence joins TRBV29-1 and TRBJ2-3, with 15 positions matching TRBD2. The CDR3 contains 15 residues. The germline CDR1 and CDR2 sequences are SQVTM and ANQGSEA. V lost 6 bases to trimming and J lost 4 bases; unmatched junction nucleotides: 5. CDR3 in amino acids: CSVRTSGGASDTQYF. In DNA form, the CDR3 reads TGCAGCGTCCGGACTAGCGGGGGGGCTTCAGATACGCAGTATTTT.

The chain has TRBV18 and TRBJ2-7; TRBD1 matches 8 bases. Germline CDR1 KGHSH, CDR2 LQKENI. The CDR3 is 15 residues long. V was clipped by 3 bases and J by 9 bases; unmatched bases: 13. The DNA for the CDR3 is TGTGCCAGCTCACCTGAGACAGGGGTCCTCGACGCGCAGTACTTC. Translation gives CASSPETGVLDAQYF.

Turning to this clonotype: A much bigger clone sits one base away, suggesting this may be a read error. This chain uses TRBV9 with TRBJ2-1, with 12 nucleotides matching TRBD2. The CDR3 length is 15 residues. Germline values: CDR1 SGDLS, CDR2 YYNGEE. J lost 8 bases, V lost 0 bases, and 3 bases had no gene match. The CDR3 here is CASSVGTSGKDEQFF. DNA for the CDR3: TGTGCCAGCAGCGTAGGGACTAGCGGGAAGGATGAGCAGTTCTTC. Using reference TRBV9 and TRBJ2-1 for the parts outside the CDR3, the full variable domain is DSGVTQTPKHLITATGQRVTLRCSPRSGDLSVYWYQQSLDQGLQFLIQYYNGEERAKGNILERFSAQQFPDLHSELNLSSLELGDSALYFCASSVGTSGKDEQFFGPGTRLTVL.

This clonotype was seen more than once but under ten times. V usage is TRBV7-2 and J usage is TRBJ2-4; TRBD1 agrees at 7 bases. Trimming cost V 5 bases and J 9 bases; bases outside gene matches: 13. The CDR3 covers 15 residues. Germline lookup yields CDR1 SGHTA and CDR2 FQGNSA. In nucleotides, the CDR3 is TGTGCCAGCAGCCTACTCGACAGGGAGCAATTCATTCAGTACTTC. Its protein is CASSLLDREQFIQYF.

A few counts support this clonotype. This chain links TRBV12-3 or TRBV12-4 with TRBJ2-7; D possibly uses TRBD1 or TRBD2 (5 bases each). Between the trimmed V and J ends, which lost 3 bases and 1 base, there was a span of 10 bases. The CDR3 sequence is 14 residues long. CDR3 in amino acids: CASSLSGPSYEQYF. The CDR3, as DNA: TGTGCCAGCAGTTTGTCGGGGCCTTCCTACGAGCAGTACTTC.

V is TRBV7-2 and J is TRBJ2-5; D might be TRBD1 (6 bases). The CDR3 totals 15 residues. Trimming took 5 bases from V and 7 from J, leaving 20 bases between them. Germline CDR1 reads SGHTA; CDR2 reads FQGNSA. The CDR3, as DNA: TGTGCCAGCAGCCCGCAGGGACACCTATTTGGGACCCAGTACTTC. Its translation: CASSPQGHLFGTQYF.

V is TRBV12-3 or TRBV12-4 and J is TRBJ2-5; 11 nucleotides match TRBD2. The CDR3 totals 15 residues. The trim removed 6 bases at V and 9 bases at J, leaving 12 bases unmatched. CDR3 coding DNA: TGTGCCAGCAGACAAACCGGGACTAGCGGCAGGTCCCAGTACTTC. Protein product: CASRQTGTSGRSQYF.

The V gene is TRBV19, the J gene TRBJ1-1; D unresolved. V lost 7 bases to trimming and J lost 1 base, with 16 bases between them. The CDR3 spans 15 residues. Germline V gives CDR1 LNHDA, CDR2 SQIVND (reference sequence). CDR3 amino acids: CASTMGARSNTEAFF. CDR3 bases: TGTGCCAGTACTATGGGTGCACGATCGAACACTGAAGCTTTCTTT.

The chain uses TRBV20-1 and TRBJ1-6, with D possibly matching TRBD1 (5 bases). CDR1 is DFQATT, CDR2 SNEGSKA, per germline (reference sequence). V lost 3 bases and J lost 9, with 15 bases in between. The CDR3 is made up of 14 amino acids. This CDR3 reads CSASAGAAISPLHF. The CDR3 region has the DNA TGCAGTGCTAGTGCTGGGGCAGCTATTTCACCCCTCCACTTT.

The chain has TRBV27 and TRBJ1-1, with 7 positions matching TRBD1. Germline V lookup: CDR1 MNHEY, CDR2 SMNVEV (reference sequence). Trimming cost V 3 bases and J 1 base; bases outside gene matches: 5. This CDR3 region has 15 residues. In nucleotides, the CDR3 is TGTGCCAGCAGTTTTGGGACAGCCCCGAACACTGAAGCTTTCTTT. Encoded protein: CASSFGTAPNTEAFF.

This clonotype appeared once. This chain links TRBV18 with TRBJ1-6; 7 positions match TRBD1. The V and J ends lost 3 bases and 9 bases, in that order; junction bases with no gene match: 11. CDR3 length equals 16 residues. Germline V CDR1 and CDR2: KGHSH, LQKENI. Written as DNA, the CDR3 is TGTGCCAGCTCACCGACAACAGGGGTGTCTGCTTCACCCCTCCACTTT. Its translation is CASSPTTGVSASPLHF.

This clonotype was counted between two and nine times. The chain employs TRBV7-9 and TRBJ2-7; 8 bases match TRBD1. The CDR3 contains 16 residues. After removal of 5 bases from V and 6 bases from J, the junction contained 15 bases not matched to a gene. Germline lookup yields CDR1 SEHNR and CDR2 FQNEAQ (reference sequence). Written as DNA, the CDR3 is TGTGCCAGCAGCATAGTGGGGGGACAGGTTGGAGTCGAGCAGTACTTC. It translates to CASSIVGGQVGVEQYF.

This clonotype was seen more than once but under ten times. The chain couples TRBV12-3 or TRBV12-4 to TRBJ2-7; D remains unclear. V was pared by 6 bases and J by 4 bases, with 10 bases between. The CDR3 spans 12 residues. CDR3 nucleotides: TGTGCCAGCAGCGTCGACCGGTACGAGCAGTACTTC. Protein sequence: CASSVDRYEQYF.

The rearrangement joins TRBV20-1 to TRBJ2-7; a weak D match, TRBD2 (6 bases). The germline CDR1 and CDR2 sequences are DFQATT and SNEGSKA (reference sequence). The length of the CDR3 is 14 residues. The germline V and J ends were trimmed by 6 bases and 2 bases, with 17 bases remaining between them. CDR3 region: CSAPLGRGTYEQYF. CDR3 nucleotide sequence: TGCAGTGCCCCCCTGGGGCGGGGAACCTACGAGCAGTACTTC.

This clonotype has ten or more counts. The rearrangement uses TRBV4-2 and TRBJ1-1; D gene unclear. Trimming pared 1 base from V and 1 base from J, leaving 4 bases between. This CDR3 comprises 13 residues. Looked up from germline, CDR1 is LGHNA and CDR2 is YNFKEQ. The CDR3 here is CASSQGENTEAFF. CDR3 coding DNA: TGTGCCAGCAGCCAAGGTGAGAACACTGAAGCTTTCTTT.

The chain carries TRBV4-3 and TRBJ2-7; 8 nucleotides match TRBD1. The germline V gene encodes CDR1 LGHNA and CDR2 YSLEER. J gave up 0 bases and V 0 bases, and 4 bases lay outside the gene matches. The CDR3 spans 16 residues. DNA for the CDR3: TGCGCCAGCAGCCAAGATGGGGACAGGACCTCCTACGAGCAGTACTTC. Amino acids: CASSQDGDRTSYEQYF.

The table lists this clonotype with a count of one. The V gene is TRBV7-2, the J gene TRBJ2-5; D is unclear. CDR1 SGHTA and CDR2 FQGNSA come from the germline V gene. V gave up 5 bases and J gave up 1 base, with 14 bases separating them. CDR3 size: 15 residues. The CDR3 sequence is CASSPGSERQETQYF. The CDR3 coding sequence is TGTGCCAGCAGCCCTGGATCGGAGCGCCAAGAGACCCAGTACTTC.

This chain joins TRBV7-2 and TRBJ2-3, with a possible D match to TRBD2 (5 bases). CDR1 SGHTA and CDR2 FQGNSA come from the germline V gene. CDR3 size: 14 residues. The V gene lost 5 bases and the J gene lost 4 bases, with 13 bases spanning the gap. CDR3 sequence: CASSAGLAADTQYF. In DNA form, the CDR3 reads TGTGCCAGCAGCGCAGGACTGGCTGCAGATACGCAGTATTTT.

The chain recombines TRBV7-9 with TRBJ2-2; perhaps D is TRBD1 or TRBD2 (5 bases each). Trimming left V 6 bases short and J 4 bases short, with 18 bases between. CDR1 SEHNR and CDR2 FQNEAQ come from the germline V gene (reference sequence). The CDR3 is 16 amino acids. CDR3 loop: CASRLRSGPGTGELFF. Here the CDR3 DNA reads TGTGCCAGCAGATTGCGGTCGGGGCCGGGCACCGGGGAGCTGTTTTTT.

The chain carries TRBV6-6 and TRBJ2-2, with 9 bases matching TRBD1. The CDR3 runs 13 residues. V was pared by 11 bases and J by 3 bases, with 4 bases of the junction left unmatched. Germline CDR1 and CDR2: MNHNY and SVGAGI (reference sequence). CDR3 coding DNA: TGTGCCGGACGGACAGGGGACACCGGGGAGCTGTTTTTT. Amino acid sequence: CAGRTGDTGELFF.

The chain combines TRBV7-2 with TRBJ2-5; TRBD1 aligns across 8 bases. V lost 4 bases, J lost 5 bases, and 9 bases stayed unmatched. Per the germline V gene, CDR1 is SGHTA and CDR2 is FQGNSA. This CDR3 is built from 15 residues. This CDR3 reads CASSYLDRAGETQYF. The CDR3 DNA sequence: TGTGCCAGCAGCTACCTGGACAGGGCAGGGGAGACCCAGTACTTC.

The chain is built from TRBV6-1 and TRBJ2-7; no clear D. V lost 6 bases, J lost 9 bases, and 12 bases lay in between. This CDR3 comprises 11 residues. The germline gives CDR1 MNHNS, CDR2 SASEGT. CDR3 amino acids: CASSEQPLQYF. CDR3 in DNA: TGTGCCAGCAGCGAGCAGCCATTGCAGTACTTC.

This clonotype was found many times. This chain links TRBV4-2 with TRBJ2-7; 12 nucleotides align to TRBD2. The V segment lost 6 bases and the J segment 1 base; nucleotides outside the gene matches: 4. This CDR3 is 15 amino acids long. Germline V gene data show CDR1 as LGHNA and CDR2 as YNFKEQ. The CDR3 region has the DNA TGTGCCAGCAGTCCCGGGACTAGCGGGTCCTACGAGCAGTACTTC. Translation: CASSPGTSGSYEQYF.

This clonotype was detected only a few times. This rearrangement joins TRBV6-1 to TRBJ2-1, with TRBD2 matching 12 bases. Trimming took 5 bases from V and 9 from J; bases not matched to a gene: 2. In germline, CDR1 is MNHNS, CDR2 SASEGT. The CDR3 totals 13 residues. The CDR3 region is CASSRLAGAEQFF. The CDR3 coding sequence is TGTGCCAGCAGTCGACTAGCGGGAGCTGAGCAGTTCTTC.